The clone carrying this T cell receptor (beta chain) was recorded many times. The sample comes from a study of T cells after posttransplantation cyclophosphamide. Sequenced by immunoSEQ multiplex PCR; TCRdb stores in-frame clones only, minus some. Observed in the sample are approximately 27,000 clones, none of them singletons. Trimming removed 2 bases from V and 3 bases from J, with 17 bases in between. In germline, CDR1 is SGHTS, CDR2 YDEGEE. The CDR3 covers 16 residues. The sequence derives from a man between 50 and 59 years old in good health, CMV-negative, and a related stem cell transplant donor. This chain connects TRBV5-8 to TRBJ1-2; possibly TRBD1 for D (5 bases). The material sequenced was PBMCs. CDR3 loop: CASSFSGAITYYGYTF. The CDR3 DNA sequence: TGTGCCAGCAGCTTTAGTGGGGCGATTACGTACTATGGCTACACCTTC.